This T cell receptor (beta chain) was recorded in a study of cytomegalovirus exposure and HLA in healthy donors. Remarks on this clone: Its matching antigen is unknown.

Study results and caveats: Earlier analysis found most TCR beta V segments productive about 90% or about 30% of the time.

The PCR had 60 Vbeta and 13 Jbeta primers. This table comes from immunoSEQ multiplex PCR, and its TCRdb copy is limited to in-frame clones, with some not included. The sample lists roughly 100,000 clones, around three quarters occurring once. V was pared by 0 bases and J by 7 bases, with 2 bases of the junction left unmatched. Germline lookup yields CDR1 SGHNT and CDR2 YYREEE (reference sequence). This CDR3 has 14 amino acids. The rearrangement uses TRBV5-4 and TRBJ2-4; TRBD1 aligns across 9 bases. Material: PBMCs. The origin of this receptor is a woman in her 40s in good health and CMV-seronegative. CDR3 bases: TGTGCCAGCAGCTTGGCCGGGACAGGGAACATTCAGTACTTC. This gives the protein CASSLAGTGNIQYF.